A selection of T cell receptor beta chains follows, all from one sample in a study of OX40 agonist ivuxolimab in advanced cancers. Here immunoSEQ multiplex PCR was the method, and the copy in TCRdb shows in-frame clones only, minus some. This sample yields nearly 110,000 clones, of which approximately 90% are seen a single time; 0.48% belongs to the top ten. The specimen was CD4+ or CD8+ T cells sorted from blood, collected in a trial of the OX40 agonist ivuxolimab. These receptors all stem from an adult with an advanced solid tumor such as melanoma, head and neck, liver or kidney cancer. CDR3s include the opening cysteine and the closing phenylalanine or tryptophan. A D gene is named only where the DNA matches it firmly. Expanded clones are given a class, and other clones once, few, many or no size at all.

clone size	D gene	V gene	J gene	CDR3 DNA	CDR3 protein
-	TRBD1	TRBV6-1	TRBJ1-1	TGTGCCAGCAGTCGACAGGGAAGCACTGAAGCTTTCTTT	CASSRQGSTEAFF
-	TRBD1	TRBV27	TRBJ2-7	TGTGCCAGCAGTTCAAGGACAGGCAGCTACGAGCAGTACTTC	CASSSRTGSYEQYF
-	-	TRBV7-3	TRBJ2-1	TGTGCCAGCAGCTTCGGAGATGAGCAGTTCTTC	CASSFGDEQFF
once	-	TRBV29-1	TRBJ1-1	TGCAGCGTTGAAACGTTGGGCGCTGAAGCTTTCTTT	CSVETLGAEAFF
-	TRBD1	TRBV28	TRBJ2-5	TGTGCCAGCAGTTCTCGACCCGGACAGGGTGATGGGAAGACCCAGTACTTC	CASSSRPGQGDGKTQYF
-	-	TRBV30	TRBJ1-1	TGTGCCTGGAGTGTAGGTGGGGGCACTGAAGCTTTCTTT	CAWSVGGGTEAFF
-	-	TRBV11-2	TRBJ2-7	TGTGCCAGCAGCCTGCGGAGACAGTTCTACGAGCAGTACTTC	CASSLRRQFYEQYF
-	-	TRBV6-1	TRBJ1-2	TGTGCCAGCAGCCAAAGCGGACAGTTCTATGGCTACACCTTC	CASSQSGQFYGYTF
few	TRBD1	TRBV9	TRBJ1-6	TGTGCCAGCAGTCTACAGGGGCTGAATTCACCCCTCCACTTT	CASSLQGLNSPLHF
-	-	TRBV7-2	TRBJ2-7	TGTGCCAGCAGCTTAGGGACAAATACCTACGAGCAGTACTTC	CASSLGTNTYEQYF
-	-	TRBV6-5	TRBJ1-3	TGTGCCAGCAGTTCAATTTTGGGCGGAAACACCATATATTTT	CASSSILGGNTIYF
-	TRBD1	TRBV9	TRBJ1-6	TGTGCCAGCAGCGTAGAAGGAACGGGACAGGGTGGTAATTCACCCCTCCACTTT	CASSVEGTGQGGNSPLHF
-	-	TRBV5-4	TRBJ1-1	TGTGCCAGCAGCTTGGGACAGGCGAACACTGAAGCTTTCTTT	CASSLGQANTEAFF
-	-	TRBV28	TRBJ2-2	TGTGCCAGCGCAAGACAGGGAGGCGCCGGGGAGCTGTTTTTT	CASARQGGAGELFF
-	-	TRBV7-2	TRBJ1-4	TGTGCCAGCAGCGTTGGACAGTCAACTAATGAAAAACTGTTTTTT	CASSVGQSTNEKLFF
-	-	TRBV6-1	TRBJ1-4	TGTGCCAGCTCGGGCCACTCTAATGAAAAACTGTTTTTT	CASSGHSNEKLFF
-	TRBD1	TRBV4-3	TRBJ1-4	TGCGCCAGCAGCCAAGTACGGACAGGGGCCTTTGGGACTAATGAAAAACTGTTTTTT	CASSQVRTGAFGTNEKLFF
-	-	TRBV14	TRBJ2-2	TGTGCCAGCAGCCATTTTCGCGGGGAGCTGTTTTTT	CASSHFRGELFF
-	-	TRBV28	TRBJ1-4	TGTGCCAGCGATTCGTCGGGGCCAAATGAAAAACTGTTTTTT	CASDSSGPNEKLFF
once	-	TRBV7-9	TRBJ1-4	TGTGCCAGCAGCTTAGACAGGGTGTTTCTGTTTTTT	CASSLDRVFLFF
-	TRBD2	TRBV7-2	TRBJ2-5	TGTGCCAGCAGCTTAGTCTCGCGGCTAGCGGGAAAGACCCAGTACTTC	CASSLVSRLAGKTQYF
-	TRBD1	TRBV7-9	TRBJ1-6	TGTGCCAGCACCCTCCGGGACAGGCCGAATTCACCCCTCCACTTT	CASTLRDRPNSPLHF
-	-	TRBV19	TRBJ1-1	TGTGCCAGCTCAGGCAGCGCCCTGAACACTGAAGCTTTCTTT	CASSGSALNTEAFF
-	-	TRBV5-1	TRBJ2-2	TGCGCCAGCAGCTTAAGACAGAACACCGGGGAGCTGTTTTTT	CASSLRQNTGELFF
-	-	TRBV4-1	TRBJ1-5	TGCGCCAGCAGCCAAGTTCCCTTAACTTGGCCCCAGCATTTT	CASSQVPLTWPQHF
-	TRBD1	TRBV28	TRBJ2-1	TGTGCCAGCAGCTCCATCGACAGGGGGCGGGGGAATGAGCAGTTCTTC	CASSSIDRGRGNEQFF
-	-	TRBV14	TRBJ2-3	TGTGCCAGCAGCCAAGTTTTTGGGATACGTGATACGCAGTATTTT	CASSQVFGIRDTQYF
-	TRBD1	TRBV6-5	TRBJ1-2	TGTGCCAGCAGTACGCACAGGGGGAACTATGGCTACACCTTC	CASSTHRGNYGYTF
-	TRBD1	TRBV7-9	TRBJ1-2	TGTGCCAGCAGTTGGGGGGACAGGCCTAACTATGGCTACACCTTC	CASSWGDRPNYGYTF
-	-	TRBV30	TRBJ2-2	TGTGCCTGGAGGGACAGACCGAACACCGGGGAGCTGTTTTTT	CAWRDRPNTGELFF
-	TRBD1	TRBV2	TRBJ1-1	TGTGCCAGCAGGGAGCTGGGACAGGGGAACACTGAAGCTTTCTTT	CASRELGQGNTEAFF
-	-	TRBV7-3	TRBJ1-1	TGTGCCAGCAGTTACTCCATGAACACTGAAGCTTTCTTT	CASSYSMNTEAFF
-	TRBD2	TRBV7-2	TRBJ2-3	TGTGCCAGCAGCCTCCGACTAGCGGGGGACACAGATACGCAGTATTTT	CASSLRLAGDTDTQYF
-	-	TRBV27	TRBJ2-3	TGTGCCAGCAGTTTATTAGGAGATACGCAGTATTTT	CASSLLGDTQYF
-	-	TRBV28	TRBJ1-1	TGTGCCAGCACCAGGGAGGGGCTGTCTGTTGCTTTCTTT	CASTREGLSVAFF
once	-	TRBV19	TRBJ1-5	TGTGCCAGTAGTAGGGCAGGGGGCAATCAGCCCCAGCATTTT	CASSRAGGNQPQHF
once	TRBD1	TRBV6-5	TRBJ2-7	TGTGCCAGCAGTTACTCCGGGACAGGGAGATACGAGCAGTACTTC	CASSYSGTGRYEQYF
once	-	TRBV19	TRBJ2-7	TGTGCCAGTAGTATTGAAGGTCCTGGGAGCTCCTACGAGCAGTACTTC	CASSIEGPGSSYEQYF
-	-	TRBV30	TRBJ1-2	TGTGCCTGGAGAACAGGCAGCACACTCTATGGCTACACCTTC	CAWRTGSTLYGYTF
-	TRBD1	TRBV11-2	TRBJ1-2	TGTGCCAGCAGCCCCGGGACAGCCTATGGCTACACCTTC	CASSPGTAYGYTF
-	-	TRBV19	TRBJ2-1	TGTGCCAGTAGTGAGAGCGAGGGCGTGAAGCAGTTCTTC	CASSESEGVKQFF
-	-	TRBV7-2	TRBJ2-3	TGTGCCAGCAGCTTAGCGTCGGGACGGAGCACAGATACGCAGTATTTT	CASSLASGRSTDTQYF
-	-	TRBV6-5	TRBJ1-6	TGTGCCAGCAGTCCTGGGGGGACCCTCCACTTT	CASSPGGTLHF
-	-	TRBV19	TRBJ1-3	TGTGCCAGTAAGACAGCGGGCGCCTCTGGAAACACCATATATTTT	CASKTAGASGNTIYF
-	-	TRBV5-1	TRBJ2-4	TGCGCCAGCAGCTTGGGGGACATGAGCGCCAAAAACATTCAGTACTTC	CASSLGDMSAKNIQYF
-	TRBD2	TRBV9	TRBJ2-3	TGTGCCAGCAGCGTAGGGATTAGCGGGGGGGCCGATACGCAGTATTTT	CASSVGISGGADTQYF
-	TRBD1	TRBV6-5	TRBJ1-2	TGTGCCAGCAGCCCACAGGGGTATGGCTACACCTTC	CASSPQGYGYTF
-	TRBD1	TRBV9	TRBJ1-3	TGTGCCAGCAGCCGACAAACAGGGGCTGGAAACACCATATATTTT	CASSRQTGAGNTIYF
once	-	TRBV5-8	TRBJ2-3	TGTGCCAGCAGCTTGGGAAGGGGGGCTGGAGATACGCAGTATTTT	CASSLGRGAGDTQYF
-	-	TRBV30	TRBJ2-7	TGTGCCTGGACGGAGGGGGCGAGGTACGAGCAGTACTTC	CAWTEGARYEQYF
-	-	TRBV7-8	TRBJ2-7	TGTGCCAGCAGCTTAGGTCCAGGGTACGAGCAGTACTTC	CASSLGPGYEQYF
-	-	TRBV28	TRBJ1-6	TGTGCCAGCAGTACAAGGGGGGGCCCAAATTCACCCCTCCACTTT	CASSTRGGPNSPLHF